The 15 T cell receptor beta chains given below trace back to one sample, sequenced in a study of cytomegalovirus exposure and HLA in healthy donors. Vbeta (60) and Jbeta (13) primers were used in the PCR. Libraries were prepared by immunoSEQ multiplex PCR; TCRdb keeps only in-frame clonotypes and omits some of them. This sample carries 150,000 to 200,000 clones, 65% to 90% of them seen once, and the ten largest clones take 1.9%. The sequenced material came from PBMCs. The receptors here all came from a human donor in good health.

This chain's CDR3 is CATAVGLDTGELFF. The DNA for the CDR3 is TGTGCCACCGCAGTGGGCTTAGACACCGGGGAGCTGTTTTTT. The chain joins TRBV25-1 to TRBJ2-2; D not resolved. The CDR3 is made up of 14 amino acids. Germline assignment: CDR1 MGHDK and CDR2 SYGVNS. V lost 10 bases and J lost 3, with 15 bases in between. Together with reference TRBV25-1 and TRBJ2-2, the CDR3 gives the full variable domain: EADIYQTPRYLVIGTGKKITLECSQTMGHDKMYWYQQDPGMELHLIHYSYGVNSTEKGDLSSESTVSRIRTEHFPLTLESARPSHTSQYLCATAVGLDTGELFFGEGSRLTVL.

The CDR3 DNA is TGTGCCAGCAGCCCCTCAGGGCGGCTCACAGATACGCAGTATTTT. Translated, it gives CASSPSGRLTDTQYF. This chain connects TRBV9 to TRBJ2-3; TRBD1 is a possible D gene (5 bases). This CDR3 comprises 15 residues. V was cut by 4 bases and J by 2 bases, with 14 bases left in between. Germline V gives CDR1 SGDLS, CDR2 YYNGEE. Looking up the rest from reference TRBV9 and TRBJ2-3 gives the full variable domain: DSGVTQTPKHLITATGQRVTLRCSPRSGDLSVYWYQQSLDQGLQFLIQYYNGEERAKGNILERFSAQQFPDLHSELNLSSLELGDSALYFCASSPSGRLTDTQYFGPGTRLTVL.

CDR3 nucleotides: TGCAGCGTTGAAGACAGGGTGGGACAGCCCCAGCATTTT. As protein: CSVEDRVGQPQHF. V and J are TRBV29-1 and TRBJ1-5; possibly TRBD1 for D (5 bases). Between the trimmed V and J ends, which lost 0 bases and 7 bases, there was a span of 10 bases. CDR3 length: 13 amino acids. Per germline, CDR1 SQVTM and CDR2 ANQGSEA.

This chain connects TRBV5-4 to TRBJ2-2; D not resolved. The CDR3 length is 12 residues. The germline V gene encodes CDR1 SGHNT and CDR2 YYREEE (reference sequence). The V end was cut by 4 bases, the J end by 3 bases, with 4 bases between. The CDR3 protein is CASSLDTGELFF. DNA of the CDR3: TGTGCCAGCAGCCTAGACACCGGGGAGCTGTTTTTT.

The J gene is TRBJ1-2, the V gene TRBV19; D is possibly TRBD1 (5 bases). The CDR3 spans 13 residues. The ends were cut back, 10 bases at V and 4 bases at J, with 16 bases in the middle. Germline-derived CDR1 and CDR2 are LNHDA and SQIVND (reference sequence). CDR3 residues: CATSRQGGYGYTF. The CDR3 coding sequence is TGTGCCACTTCGAGGCAGGGCGGCTATGGCTACACCTTC.

The V call is TRBV5-6, the J call TRBJ2-5; TRBD1 agrees at 7 bases. The J call may be incorrect, as the DNA end agrees better with TRBJ2-7. From germline, CDR1 is SGHDT and CDR2 YYEEEE. The CDR3 sequence is 17 residues long. CDR3 amino acids: CASSFKNRGPRSYEQYF. In DNA, the CDR3 is TGTGCCAGCAGCTTTAAAAACAGGGGACCCCGCTCCTACGAGCAGTACTTC.

The chain recombines TRBV4-3 with TRBJ2-3, with 9 bases identical to TRBD2. Germline-derived CDR1 and CDR2 are LGHNA and YSLEER. Trimming removed 4 bases from V and 2 bases from J; junction bases left unmatched: 7. This CDR3 region has 16 residues. The CDR3 DNA is TGCGCCAGCAGCCGAGCGCGGGGGGGATCCACAGATACGCAGTATTTT. Translating it yields CASSRARGGSTDTQYF.

The V call is TRBV5-1, the J call TRBJ2-1; TRBD2 matches 10 bases. Germline V gene lookup returns CDR1 SGHRS and CDR2 YFSETQ. The CDR3 is 15 residues long. V was clipped by 0 bases and J by 7 bases; unmatched bases: 4. The CDR3 spells CASSLASAGGNEQFF. The CDR3 DNA reads as TGCGCCAGCAGCTTGGCCTCAGCGGGGGGGAATGAGCAGTTCTTC.

The CDR3 region is CASSANDRGSYEQYF. The CDR3 nucleotides read TGTGCCAGCAGCGCAAATGACAGGGGATCCTACGAGCAGTACTTC. This rearrangement joins TRBV11-3 to TRBJ2-7; 8 bases map to TRBD1. Germline V lookup: CDR1 SGHNT, CDR2 YENEEA. CDR3 length equals 15 residues. V dropped 5 bases and J dropped 1; count of bases not matched to a gene: 7. Full variable domain (rest looked up from reference TRBV11-3 and TRBJ2-7): EAGVVQSPRYKIIEKKQPVAFWCNPISGHNTLYWYLQNLGQGPELLIRYENEEAVDDSQLPKDRFSAERLKGVDSTLKIQPAELGDSAVYLCASSANDRGSYEQYFGPGTRLTVT.

The V and J genes are TRBV6-1 and TRBJ2-5, with 7 bases identical to TRBD1. This CDR3 has 13 amino acids. The junction had 2 bases not matched to a gene; V was cut back by 3 bases and J by 4 bases. Per germline, CDR1 MNHNS and CDR2 SASEGT. The CDR3 is CASSETGRETQYF. CDR3 DNA sequence: TGTGCCAGCAGTGAGACAGGGCGAGAGACCCAGTACTTC.

This clone has just a few counts. J is TRBJ2-7 and V is TRBV6-1, with a weak D call TRBD1 (6 bases). Germline CDR1 MNHNS, CDR2 SASEGT. The CDR3 totals 12 residues. Deletions cut 8 bases from V and 3 bases from J, with 11 bases between. The DNA of the CDR3 is TGTGCCAGCGGGGACACATACTACGAGCAGTACTTC. Protein sequence: CASGDTYYEQYF.

The chain carries TRBV4-2 and TRBJ2-3; the D gene is possibly TRBD2 (5 bases). In germline, CDR1 is LGHNA, CDR2 YNFKEQ. CDR3 length equals 15 residues. V lost 7 bases and J 5 bases, leaving 19 bases between the germline ends. DNA of the CDR3: TGTGCCAGCACCGGTTCGGGGAGCCTAAGAGATACGCAGTATTTT. Translated, it gives CASTGSGSLRDTQYF.

This sequence joins TRBV27 and TRBJ2-5; TRBD1 might be the D (6 bases). Germline V CDR1 and CDR2: MNHEY, SMNVEV (reference sequence). The CDR3 is 17 residues long. Trimming left V 2 bases short and J 5 bases short, with 21 bases between. This CDR3 reads CASSLLGDNPQGETQYF. CDR3 sequence (DNA): TGTGCCAGCAGTTTACTAGGGGACAACCCCCAGGGTGAGACCCAGTACTTC.

This chain links TRBV2 with TRBJ1-2; weak D call: TRBD1 (6 bases). Germline lookup yields CDR1 SNHLY and CDR2 FYNNEI. The CDR3 consists of 11 residues. Between the trimmed V and J ends, which lost 11 bases and 7 bases, there was a span of 14 bases. The CDR3 is CAGTQGVGYTF. The DNA for the CDR3 is TGTGCCGGAACACAGGGAGTTGGCTACACCTTC.

J is TRBJ1-1 and V is TRBV6-5, with 7 bases that match TRBD1. With V trimmed by 5 bases and J by 0 bases, 6 bases remained unmatched. The CDR3 sequence is 15 residues long. The germline V gene has CDR1 MNHEY and CDR2 SVGAGI. The CDR3 DNA reads as TGTGCCAGCAGTGGCCGGGACAGTCTGAACACTGAAGCTTTCTTT. Protein: CASSGRDSLNTEAFF.